Sequencing of this T cell receptor beta chain was carried out in a study of OX40 agonist ivuxolimab in advanced cancers. The study in broad terms: The costimulatory receptor OX40 (CD134) was targeted by ivuxolimab, a fully human IgG2 agonistic monoclonal antibody. The point of sequencing TCRbeta in the periphery was to test whether ivuxolimab changed TCR sequence diversity and drove clonal T-cell expansion. Partial responses occurred in three dose-escalation patients, of whom one had hepatocellular carcinoma and two had cutaneous melanoma. Among the roughly 50 dose-escalation patients, about 19 had hepatocellular carcinoma, approximately 15 melanoma, 9 renal cell carcinoma and 9 head and neck cancer. The paper describes the monotherapy dose-escalation part (N of about 50 patients) of the phase I trial of ivuxolimab. In the dose-escalation cohort, more than 80% of patients were male, and the mean age was around 60 years with a range of about 20 to 79. Intravenous ivuxolimab was administered to patients every 2 weeks at six dose levels: 0.01, 0.1, 0.3, 1.5, 3 and 10 mg/kg. Patients were allowed to have had prior anti-PD-1, anti-PD-L1 or anti-CTLA-4 therapy, and around 43% of the dose-escalation patients had been treated with checkpoint inhibitors. What the research found in general, with its limitations: Low levels of normalized T-cell clonal expansion were also shown by some nonresponding patients. In partial responders in the 0.1-3.0 mg/kg groups, normalized peripheral clonal expansion was found to be among the lowest, especially among CD8+ T cells. At doses of 0.1 to 3.0 mg/kg, clonal expansion of both CD4+ and CD8+ T cells in blood was seen between baseline and week 6. After ivuxolimab, CD8+ T cells had more expanded clones than CD4+ T cells on average. The antigen specificity of the clonally expanded peripheral T cells was not determined.

About this clone itself: Its antigen is still unknown. Base qualities are not provided; no much larger clone lies one nucleotide away.

Genomic DNA was extracted from sorted cells for sequencing of the TCRbeta CDR3 region. The immunoSEQ Assay was used for sequencing of TCRbeta CDR3 regions. TCRdb took this table from immuneACCESS and kept in-frame rearrangements with V and J called. Such tables lack part of the clones; where checked against another copy, unresolved V genes explain under half of the gap, and the rest is unexplained. This sample has tens of thousands of clones in its table, and 86% of those were observed once. Together, the top ten hold roughly 25% of the sample. The trial excluded patients who had a history of autoimmune disease or who were on systemic immunosuppression. Peripheral blood for TCR sequencing was collected from all dose cohorts at baseline, on cycle 4 day 1, and on cycle 7 day 1. The samples were taken from a phase I, first-in-human, multicenter, open-label dose-escalation trial of ivuxolimab. Adults with locally advanced or metastatic melanoma, renal cell, hepatocellular, or head and neck squamous cell carcinoma were enrolled in the trial. Before TCR sequencing, CD4+ T cells and CD8+ T cells were sorted from peripheral blood as separate populations.

This receptor was taken from an adult with an advanced solid tumor such as melanoma, head and neck, liver or kidney cancer. This specimen was CD4+ or CD8+ T cells sorted from blood, taken in a trial of the OX40 agonist ivuxolimab.

The DNA sequence is given as TGTGCCAGCAGCTCCACGGGGTTGAACACTGAAGCTTTCTTT. It translates to CASSSTGLNTEAFF. The chain is made from TRBV7-9 and TRBJ1-1; the D segment cannot be called with confidence. Inclusive of the bounding cysteine and phenylalanine, the CDR3 is 14 residues long. Here the CDR3 DNA is all that survives: 42 bases in frame from base 1. V and J are truncated by 4 bases and 0 bases respectively, leaving an intervening sequence of 9 bases. For CDR1 and CDR2, the germline V gene (reference sequence) lists SEHNR and FQNEAQ.